A selection of T cell receptor beta chains follows, all from one sample in a study of T cells in localized non-small cell lung cancer. Assay used: immunoSEQ multiplex PCR; TCRdb lists only in-frame clones, some missing. The sample has about 43,000 clones, about 91% seen once; the top ten hold 8% to 11%. Sequenced material: PBMCs, taken before any cancer treatment. The origin of the receptors is a woman aged 35-75 years with stage II lung adenocarcinoma. CDR3s include the opening cysteine and the closing phenylalanine or tryptophan. A D gene is named only where the DNA matches it firmly. The listing skips clone size in some rows; elsewhere it reads once, few, many or a size class.

CDR3 DNA | CDR3 protein | V gene | clone size | J gene | D gene
TGTGCCAGCAGCTTAGGCCAAAACACTGAAGCTTTCTTT | CASSLGQNTEAFF | TRBV7-6 | . | TRBJ1-1 | .
TGTGCCACCGAGACAGGTTACGGGACTGAAGCTTTCTTT | CATETGYGTEAFF | TRBV6-1 | . | TRBJ1-1 | .
TGTGCCAGCAGTTCGGGGACAGGGGGAATCTATGGCTACACCTTC | CASSSGTGGIYGYTF | TRBV28 | . | TRBJ1-2 | TRBD1
TGTGCCAGCAGCTTTTCGGGACACTATGAAGCTTTCTTT | CASSFSGHYEAFF | TRBV5-6 | . | TRBJ1-1 | .
TGTGCCAGTAGTCCGGGTGGGTCCGGAACCTTTTATAGCAATCAGCCCCAGCATTTT | CASSPGGSGTFYSNQPQHF | TRBV19 | . | TRBJ1-5 | .
TGCAGTGCTAAAGAGAACACTGAAGCTTTCTTT | CSAKENTEAFF | TRBV20-1 | . | TRBJ1-1 | .
TGTGCCAGCAGTGAGGGTCTCCTGGGGGGTGATACGCAGTATTTT | CASSEGLLGGDTQYF | TRBV6-1 | . | TRBJ2-3 | .
TGTGCCAGCAGTGGGTACTACGAGCAGTACTTC | CASSGYYEQYF | TRBV25-1 | . | TRBJ2-7 | .
TGTGCCAGCAGTGAGCGGGGGGACAGATACATGAACACTGAAGCTTTCTTT | CASSERGDRYMNTEAFF | TRBV6-1 | . | TRBJ1-1 | TRBD1
TGTGCCAGCAGCCCCCCAGTGAGGTGGACCCTGAACACTGAAGCTTTCTTT | CASSPPVRWTLNTEAFF | TRBV11-1 | once | TRBJ1-1 | .
TGTGCCAGCAGTCCAGGAAGAGAAAAACTGTTTTTT | CASSPGREKLFF | TRBV28 | once | TRBJ1-4 | .
TGTGCCAGCAGCTCTAATCCGCGAGCGGGAAGGAACGACCAGTACTTC | CASSSNPRAGRNDQYF | TRBV7-2 | . | TRBJ2-5 | TRBD2
TGTGCCAGCAGAACCGACAGGGACGAAAAACTGTTTTTT | CASRTDRDEKLFF | TRBV2 | . | TRBJ1-4 | TRBD1
TGCAGCGTGGGGACAGGGGGGACTTTTGGCTACACCTTC | CSVGTGGTFGYTF | TRBV29-1 | . | TRBJ1-2 | TRBD1